This TCR beta chain is drawn from a study of T cell responses to AZD1222 COVID-19 vaccine. Notes on the study in general: Spike-wide vaccine-associated CD4 TCRs dominated at 160-218 and 743-854. Only a handful of AZD1222 recipients tested seropositive at baseline.

Produced via immunoSEQ multiplex PCR; TCRdb's table is partial and in-frame only. The data show 85,000 to 90,000 clones, with about 90% seen just once and around 5.5% held by the top ten. About this clone itself: The antigen remains undetermined.

CDR1 is KGHSH, CDR2 LQKENI, per germline. Germline trimming cut 1 base from V and 2 bases from J; bases unmatched to any gene: 9. The CDR3 is 18 residues long. This chain links TRBV18 with TRBJ2-2; 8 nucleotides match TRBD1. The sample here was peripheral blood, taken on day 0 of MenACWY control vaccination. The origin of this receptor is an adult in good health. This chain's CDR3 is CASSPRESRGLNTGELFF. CDR3 DNA: TGTGCCAGCTCACCACGGGAGTCCAGGGGGCTTAACACCGGGGAGCTGTTTTTT.